This entry features one TCR beta chain sequence. Its antigen is currently unknown. At the DNA level, this CDR3 is encoded by other sequences in the same sample as well. This entry belongs to a study of shared clonotypes between healthy human individuals. Background on the study: CD8 memory received one plate per donor, CD8 naive two, CD4 memory three and CD4 naive three.

Overall study findings and caveats: Estimated clonotype richness was generally higher in naive than memory subsets.

The assay was carried out at the deep level. Each cell subset's genomic DNA was divided evenly among several immunoSEQ plates. Using immunoSEQ multiplex PCR, the repertoire was profiled, and TCRdb retains in-frame clones only, with some absent. The repertoire includes over 1.4 million clones, approximately 96% of them detected once, and approximately 1% sits in the top ten. This CDR3 spans 13 amino acids. V lost 6 bases, J lost 2 bases, and 2 bases stayed unmatched. Germline V gene data show CDR1 as MDHEN and CDR2 as SYDVKM. This TCR was sampled from a man in his thirties or forties in good health. The rearrangement joins TRBV28 to TRBJ1-2; 8 positions match TRBD1. Material: naive CD4+ T cells sorted from blood. Subset reported: CD45RA+ positively selected. The CDR3 loop reads CASSRTGNYGYTF. CDR3 bases: TGTGCCAGCAGCAGGACAGGGAACTATGGCTACACCTTC.